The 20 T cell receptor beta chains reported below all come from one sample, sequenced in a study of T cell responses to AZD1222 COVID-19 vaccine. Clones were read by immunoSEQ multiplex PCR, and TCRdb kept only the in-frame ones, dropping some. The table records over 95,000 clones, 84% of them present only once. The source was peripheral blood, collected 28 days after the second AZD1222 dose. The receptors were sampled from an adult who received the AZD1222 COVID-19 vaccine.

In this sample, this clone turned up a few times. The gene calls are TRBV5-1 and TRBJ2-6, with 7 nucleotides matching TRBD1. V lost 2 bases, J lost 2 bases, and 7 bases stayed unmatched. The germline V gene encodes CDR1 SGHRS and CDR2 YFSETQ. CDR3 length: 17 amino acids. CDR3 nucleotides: TGCGCCAGCAGCTTAGGGGCTACAGGGGCTGGGGCCAACGTCCTGACTTTC. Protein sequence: CASSLGATGAGANVLTF.

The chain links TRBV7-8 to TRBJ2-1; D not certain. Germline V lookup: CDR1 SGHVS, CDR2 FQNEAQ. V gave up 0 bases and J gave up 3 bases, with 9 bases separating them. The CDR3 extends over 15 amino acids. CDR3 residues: CASSLASSFYNEQFF. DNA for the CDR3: TGTGCCAGCAGCTTAGCAAGCAGTTTCTACAATGAGCAGTTCTTC.

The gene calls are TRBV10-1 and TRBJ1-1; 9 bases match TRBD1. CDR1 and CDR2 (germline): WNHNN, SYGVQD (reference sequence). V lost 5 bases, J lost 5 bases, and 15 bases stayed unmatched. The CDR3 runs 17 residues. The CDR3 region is CASSYHRGRAERTEAFF. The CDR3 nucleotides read TGCGCCAGCAGTTACCACAGGGGGCGCGCGGAGAGAACTGAAGCTTTCTTT.

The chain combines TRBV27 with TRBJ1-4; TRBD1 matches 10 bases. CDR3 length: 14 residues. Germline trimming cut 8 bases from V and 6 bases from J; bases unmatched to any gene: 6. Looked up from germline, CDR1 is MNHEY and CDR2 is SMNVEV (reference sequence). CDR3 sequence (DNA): TGTGCCAGCGGGGGGACAGGGGCTTATGAAAAACTGTTTTTT. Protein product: CASGGTGAYEKLFF.

The CDR3: CASRADWVAEAFF. In DNA, the CDR3 is TGTGCCAGCAGGGCGGATTGGGTGGCTGAAGCTTTCTTT. The rearrangement links TRBV2 to TRBJ1-1, with unresolved D. Germline values: CDR1 SNHLY, CDR2 FYNNEI. The CDR3 contains 13 residues. V was pared by 6 bases and J by 6 bases, with 14 bases between.

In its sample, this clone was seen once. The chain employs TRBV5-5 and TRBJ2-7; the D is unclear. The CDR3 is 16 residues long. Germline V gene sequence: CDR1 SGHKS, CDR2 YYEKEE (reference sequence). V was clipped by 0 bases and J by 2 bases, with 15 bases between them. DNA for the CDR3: TGTGCCAGCAGCTTGGGTCTCTCTAAATACGCCTACGAGCAGTACTTC. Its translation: CASSLGLSKYAYEQYF.

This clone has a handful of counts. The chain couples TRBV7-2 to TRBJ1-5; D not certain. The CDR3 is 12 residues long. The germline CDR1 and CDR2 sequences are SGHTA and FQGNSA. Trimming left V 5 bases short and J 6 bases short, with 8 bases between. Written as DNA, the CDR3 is TGTGCCAGCAGCGTGGATCGTCAGCCCCAGCATTTT. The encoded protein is CASSVDRQPQHF. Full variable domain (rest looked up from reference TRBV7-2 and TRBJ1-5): GAGVSQSPSNKVTEKGKDVELRCDPISGHTALYWYRQSLGQGLEFLIYFQGNSAPDKSGLPSDRFSAERTGGSVSTLTIQRTQQEDSAVYLCASSVDRQPQHFGDGTRLSIL.

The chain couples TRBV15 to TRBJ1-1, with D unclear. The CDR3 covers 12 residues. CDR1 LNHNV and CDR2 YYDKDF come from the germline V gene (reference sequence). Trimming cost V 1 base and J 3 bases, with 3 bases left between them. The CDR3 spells CATSRAYTEAFF. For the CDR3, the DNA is TGTGCCACCAGCAGAGCGTACACTGAAGCTTTCTTT.

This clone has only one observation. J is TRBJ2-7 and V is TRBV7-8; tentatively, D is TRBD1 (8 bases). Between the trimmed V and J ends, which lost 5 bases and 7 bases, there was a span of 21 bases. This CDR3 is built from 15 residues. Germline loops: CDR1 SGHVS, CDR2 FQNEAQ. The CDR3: CASSASGTGLGEQYF. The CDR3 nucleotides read TGTGCCAGCAGCGCCTCCGGGACAGGACTAGGGGAGCAGTACTTC.

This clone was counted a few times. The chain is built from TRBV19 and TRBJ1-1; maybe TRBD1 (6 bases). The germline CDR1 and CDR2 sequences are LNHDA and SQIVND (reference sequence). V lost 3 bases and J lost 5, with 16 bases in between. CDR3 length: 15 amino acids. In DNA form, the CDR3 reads TGTGCCAGTAGTATGAACTGGGGGGCGCGTACTGAAGCTTTCTTT. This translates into CASSMNWGARTEAFF.

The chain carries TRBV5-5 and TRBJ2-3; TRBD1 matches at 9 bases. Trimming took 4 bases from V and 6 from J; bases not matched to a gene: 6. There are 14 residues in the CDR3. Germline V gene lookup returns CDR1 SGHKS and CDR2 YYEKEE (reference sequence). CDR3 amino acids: CASSRGQGLDTQYF. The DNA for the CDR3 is TGTGCCAGCAGCCGCGGACAGGGGTTGGATACGCAGTATTTT.

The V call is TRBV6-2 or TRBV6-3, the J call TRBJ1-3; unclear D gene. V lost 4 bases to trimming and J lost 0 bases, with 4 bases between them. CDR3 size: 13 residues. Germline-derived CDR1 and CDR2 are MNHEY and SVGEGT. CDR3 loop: CASSFYSGNTIYF. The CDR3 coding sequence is TGTGCCAGCAGTTTTTACTCTGGAAACACCATATATTTT.

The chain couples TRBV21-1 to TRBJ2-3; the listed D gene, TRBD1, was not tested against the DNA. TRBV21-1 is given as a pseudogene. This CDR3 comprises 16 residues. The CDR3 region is CASSAITGRHTDTQYF. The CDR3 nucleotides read TGTGCCAGCAGCGCGATTACAGGAAGACACACAGATACGCAGTATTTT.

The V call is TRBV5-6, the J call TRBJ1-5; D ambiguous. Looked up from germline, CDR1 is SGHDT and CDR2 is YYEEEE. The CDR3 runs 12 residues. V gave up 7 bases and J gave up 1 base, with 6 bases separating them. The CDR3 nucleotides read TGTGCCAGCTATGGGAGCAATCAGCCCCAGCATTTT. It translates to CASYGSNQPQHF.

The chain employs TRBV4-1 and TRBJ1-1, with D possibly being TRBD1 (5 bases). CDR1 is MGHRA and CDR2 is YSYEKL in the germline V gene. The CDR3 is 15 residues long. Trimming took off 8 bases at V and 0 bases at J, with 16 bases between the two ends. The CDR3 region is CASWGKGRMNTEAFF. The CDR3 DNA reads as TGCGCCAGCTGGGGGAAAGGGAGAATGAACACTGAAGCTTTCTTT.

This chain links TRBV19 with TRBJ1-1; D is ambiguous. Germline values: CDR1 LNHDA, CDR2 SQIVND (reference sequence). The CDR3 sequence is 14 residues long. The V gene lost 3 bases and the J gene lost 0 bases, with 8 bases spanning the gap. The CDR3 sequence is CASSIRFMNTEAFF. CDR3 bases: TGTGCCAGTAGTATTCGGTTTATGAACACTGAAGCTTTCTTT.

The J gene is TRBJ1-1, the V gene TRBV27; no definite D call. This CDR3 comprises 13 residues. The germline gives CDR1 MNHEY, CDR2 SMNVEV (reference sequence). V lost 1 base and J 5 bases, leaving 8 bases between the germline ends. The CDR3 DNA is TGTGCCAGCAGTTTATTGGGGTGGACTGAAGCTTTCTTT. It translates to CASSLLGWTEAFF.

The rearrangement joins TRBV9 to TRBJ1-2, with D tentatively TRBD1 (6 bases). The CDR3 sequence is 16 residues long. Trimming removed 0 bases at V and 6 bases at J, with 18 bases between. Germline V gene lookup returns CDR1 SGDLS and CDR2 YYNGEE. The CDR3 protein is CASSVDQGLGLNGYTF. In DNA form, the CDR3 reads TGTGCCAGCAGCGTAGATCAGGGGCTTGGACTCAATGGCTACACCTTC.

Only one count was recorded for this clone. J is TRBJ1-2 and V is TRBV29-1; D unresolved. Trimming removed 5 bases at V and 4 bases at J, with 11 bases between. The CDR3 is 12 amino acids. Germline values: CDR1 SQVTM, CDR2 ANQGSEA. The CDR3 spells CSVSQVGYGYTF. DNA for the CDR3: TGCAGCGTTTCCCAGGTTGGCTATGGCTACACCTTC.

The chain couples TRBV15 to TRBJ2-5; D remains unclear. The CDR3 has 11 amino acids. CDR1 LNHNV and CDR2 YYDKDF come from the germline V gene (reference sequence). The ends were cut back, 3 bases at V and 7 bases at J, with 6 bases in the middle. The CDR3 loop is CATSRLGTQYF. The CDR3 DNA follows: TGTGCCACCAGCAGGCTTGGGACCCAGTACTTC.